These 29 T cell receptor beta chains were sequenced from one sample in a study of identical twins. TCRdb recomputed calls from the 5' RACE reads with MiXCR, one row per CDR3 protein. The profile shows 600,000 to 850,000 distinct CDR3 sequences, 15% to 20% of them singletons. The data were also submitted as part of a second study, on T cells expressing NK-cell markers.

The sequenced material came from PBMCs. The source is a woman younger than 30 in good health.

This clonotype appeared a few times. The chain links TRBV7-2 to TRBJ1-6; D may be TRBD1 (6 bases). The CDR3 runs to 15 residues. Looked up from germline, CDR1 is SGHTA and CDR2 is FQGNSA. V lost 2 bases to trimming and J lost 8 bases, with 13 bases between them. Written as DNA, the CDR3 is TGTGCCAGCAGCTTAAAGGGACAAGGGTATTCACCCCTCCACTTT. Translating gives CASSLKGQGYSPLHF. The full variable domain, with the rest looked up from reference TRBV7-2 and TRBJ1-6, is GAGVSQSPSNKVTEKGKDVELRCDPISGHTALYWYRQSLGQGLEFLIYFQGNSAPDKSGLPSDRFSAERTGGSVSTLTIQRTQQEDSAVYLCASSLKGQGYSPLHFGNGTRLTVT.

This clonotype was counted a few times. The chain carries TRBV29-1 and TRBJ2-3; D gene unclear. CDR1 and CDR2 from the germline V gene are SQVTM and ANQGSEA. V was clipped by 7 bases and J by 5 bases, with 10 bases between them. The CDR3 consists of 11 residues. The CDR3 region is CSAQIIDTQYF. As DNA, the CDR3 is TGCAGCGCCCAAATCATAGATACGCAGTATTTT.

This clonotype was picked up a small number of times. This chain links TRBV12-5 with TRBJ2-5; TRBD1 might be the D (6 bases). Trimming pared 2 bases from V and 5 bases from J, leaving 6 bases between. Per germline, CDR1 LGHNT and CDR2 FRNRAP. The CDR3 is 12 residues long. Here the CDR3 DNA reads TGTGCTAGTGGTTTGCAGGGGGAGACCCAGTACTTC. It specifies CASGLQGETQYF.

This clonotype was seen ten or more times. V usage is TRBV7-2 and J usage is TRBJ1-4, with D hard to call. This CDR3 is 12 amino acids long. The V end was cut by 6 bases, the J end by 5 bases, with 7 bases between. Looked up from germline, CDR1 is SGHTA and CDR2 is FQGNSA. The CDR3 loop reads CASSARNEKLFF. In nucleotides, the CDR3 is TGTGCCAGCAGTGCACGAAATGAAAAACTGTTTTTT.

The chain links TRBV27 to TRBJ2-5, with 7 bases aligning to TRBD2. There are 15 residues in the CDR3. J gave up 3 bases and V 4 bases, and 8 bases lay outside the gene matches. Germline CDR1 is MNHEY and CDR2 is SMNVEV (reference sequence). The CDR3 loop reads CASSSLAPGEETQYF. As DNA, the CDR3 is TGTGCCAGCAGTTCACTAGCGCCGGGAGAAGAGACCCAGTACTTC.

This clonotype was seen only a few times. Here the CDR3 DNA reads TGCGCCAGCAGCAGCGGACAAGCCTGGGAGCAGTACTTC. It codes for CASSSGQAWEQYF. The rearrangement links TRBV5-1 to TRBJ2-7; D might be TRBD1 or TRBD2, each matching 5 bases. This CDR3 is built from 13 residues. V shed 4 bases and J shed 7 bases, with 15 bases lying between them. The germline gives CDR1 SGHRS, CDR2 YFSETQ.

The J gene is TRBJ2-2, the V gene TRBV7-2; D unresolved. V dropped 3 bases and J dropped 8 bases, with 7 bases sitting between them. The CDR3 is made up of 12 amino acids. Germline loops: CDR1 SGHTA, CDR2 FQGNSA. CDR3 DNA sequence: TGTGCCAGCAGCTTTTTGGAGGGGGAGCTGTTTTTT. Protein product: CASSFLEGELFF.

This sequence joins TRBV5-1 and TRBJ2-1, with a possible D match to TRBD2 (6 bases). This CDR3 spans 13 amino acids. Germline assignment: CDR1 SGHRS and CDR2 YFSETQ. Trimming removed 4 bases at V and 8 bases at J, with 13 bases between. The DNA for the CDR3 is TGCGCCAGCAGCATACGGACTATATATGAGCAGTTCTTC. It encodes CASSIRTIYEQFF.

This clonotype was picked up a small number of times. The chain has TRBV7-8 and TRBJ2-7; a weak D match, TRBD1 (5 bases). V dropped 3 bases and J dropped 0 bases, with 15 bases sitting between them. CDR3 length: 16 amino acids. Germline CDR1 reads SGHVS; CDR2 reads FQNEAQ. The CDR3 DNA reads as TGTGCCAGCAGCTTGTGGGGCAAGGGTAGCTCCTACGAGCAGTACTTC. Translation gives CASSLWGKGSSYEQYF.

The gene calls are TRBV20-1 and TRBJ1-2, with D unresolved. The CDR3 length is 16 residues. Germline V gene sequence: CDR1 DFQATT, CDR2 SNEGSKA (reference sequence). V was trimmed by 1 base and J by 2 bases, leaving 17 bases between them. The CDR3 loop reads CSARGPGGGPNYGYTF. CDR3 DNA: TGCAGTGCTAGAGGCCCAGGTGGAGGGCCCAACTATGGCTACACCTTC.

This clonotype has ten or more counts. The chain joins TRBV12-3 or TRBV12-4 to TRBJ2-1; 9 nucleotides agree with TRBD2. This CDR3 has 14 amino acids. V trimming: 3 bases; J trimming: 7 bases; junction bases outside the gene matches: 4. CDR3 amino acids: CASSFPGLANEQFF. DNA for the CDR3: TGTGCCAGCAGTTTCCCGGGACTAGCAAATGAGCAGTTCTTC.

This clonotype was counted only a few times. This chain joins TRBV7-2 and TRBJ1-6; maybe TRBD1 (6 bases). CDR3 length: 16 amino acids. Per the germline V gene, CDR1 is SGHTA and CDR2 is FQGNSA. Trimming cost V 5 bases and J 6 bases, with 17 bases left between them. CDR3 loop: CASSARDTIINSPLHF. CDR3 nucleotides: TGTGCCAGCAGCGCGAGGGACACGATCATTAATTCACCCCTCCACTTT. The full variable domain, its missing parts supplied by reference TRBV7-2 and TRBJ1-6, is GAGVSQSPSNKVTEKGKDVELRCDPISGHTALYWYRQSLGQGLEFLIYFQGNSAPDKSGLPSDRFSAERTGGSVSTLTIQRTQQEDSAVYLCASSARDTIINSPLHFGNGTRLTVT.

This chain connects TRBV3-1 to TRBJ2-1, with D possibly matching TRBD1 (7 bases). V lost 1 base and J 7 bases, leaving 20 bases between the germline ends. The CDR3 length is 17 residues. CDR1 is LGHDT and CDR2 is YNNKEL in the germline V gene (reference sequence). The CDR3 DNA is TGTGCCAGCAGCCAAGTAGGGGGCCGTGGGGGGTTAAATGAGCAGTTCTTC. Its protein product is CASSQVGGRGGLNEQFF.

The rearrangement uses TRBV27 and TRBJ1-5, with D perhaps TRBD1 (6 bases). V gave up 5 bases and J gave up 7 bases, with 21 bases separating them. The CDR3 consists of 16 residues. The germline CDR1 and CDR2 sequences are MNHEY and SMNVEV (reference sequence). CDR3 DNA: TGTGCCAGCAGTGCCTTGGGGGGGGCTGGCATCCAGCCCCAGCATTTT. Its translation: CASSALGGAGIQPQHF.

This chain links TRBV20-1 with TRBJ1-5, with D perhaps matching TRBD1 (5 bases). CDR1 and CDR2 (germline): DFQATT, SNEGSKA (reference sequence). CDR3 size: 13 residues. The V and J ends lost 3 bases and 7 bases respectively, with 13 bases between them. The CDR3 sequence: CSASRAGNQPQHF. The CDR3 DNA reads TGCAGTGCTAGCCGTGCAGGGAACCAGCCCCAGCATTTT.

The sample holds a few counts of this clonotype. This chain uses TRBV5-5 with TRBJ2-1; D gene uncertain. V was trimmed by 4 bases and J by 1 base, leaving 9 bases between them. CDR1 is SGHKS, CDR2 YYEKEE, per germline (reference sequence). The CDR3 sequence is 14 residues long. CDR3 sequence: CASSLLVSYNEQFF. The CDR3 DNA reads TGTGCCAGCAGCCTCCTAGTATCCTACAATGAGCAGTTCTTC.

The chain couples TRBV5-1 to TRBJ2-2; unclear D gene. V was trimmed by 1 base and J by 2 bases, leaving 9 bases between them. The CDR3 sequence is 15 residues long. Germline loops: CDR1 SGHRS, CDR2 YFSETQ. The CDR3 region is CASSLNRPNTGELFF. DNA of the CDR3: TGCGCCAGCAGCTTGAATCGACCAAACACCGGGGAGCTGTTTTTT.

This clonotype has just a few counts. The chain couples TRBV7-2 to TRBJ2-1; 12 nucleotides match TRBD2. This CDR3 has 16 amino acids. Germline trimming cut 4 bases from V and 7 bases from J; bases unmatched to any gene: 8. In germline, CDR1 is SGHTA, CDR2 FQGNSA. The CDR3 loop reads CASSWRGTSGPNEQFF. The CDR3 coding sequence is TGTGCCAGCAGCTGGCGGGGGACTAGCGGGCCTAATGAGCAGTTCTTC.

This clonotype was seen many times. This sequence joins TRBV5-1 and TRBJ1-1; possibly TRBD1 for D (5 bases). V lost 4 bases and J 9 bases, leaving 16 bases between the germline ends. Germline V gene data show CDR1 as SGHRS and CDR2 as YFSETQ. The CDR3 length is 13 residues. The CDR3 region has the DNA TGCGCCAGCAGCATTTCTCGACAGCTCAAAGCTTTCTTT. This encodes CASSISRQLKAFF.

This chain links TRBV5-1 with TRBJ2-2, with 8 bases identical to TRBD2. The CDR3 sequence is 16 residues long. With V trimmed by 4 bases and J by 3 bases, 8 bases remained unmatched. Germline lookup yields CDR1 SGHRS and CDR2 YFSETQ. CDR3 sequence: CASSTQAGAYTGELFF. CDR3 DNA sequence: TGCGCCAGCAGCACACAAGCGGGAGCGTACACCGGGGAGCTGTTTTTT.

CDR3 region: CASTRGQGPYNEQFF. In DNA, the CDR3 is TGTGCCAGCACCCGGGGACAGGGGCCCTACAATGAGCAGTTCTTC. J is TRBJ2-1 and V is TRBV2, with TRBD1 matching 10 bases. Germline V CDR1 and CDR2: SNHLY, FYNNEI. Losses at the gene ends were 7 bases for V and 2 bases for J; bases not matched to a gene: 5. The CDR3 runs 15 residues.

This clonotype was detected only a few times. The J gene is TRBJ2-7, the V gene TRBV6-2 or TRBV6-3; D is ambiguous. This CDR3 is built from 12 residues. V was pared by 5 bases and J by 4 bases, with 9 bases between. Germline V gene sequence: CDR1 MNHEY, CDR2 SVGEGT. Here the CDR3 reads CASSRAKYEQYF. CDR3 DNA: TGTGCCAGCAGTCGAGCAAAATACGAGCAGTACTTC.

This clonotype turned up a few times. The V gene is TRBV2, the J gene TRBJ2-7; either TRBD1 or TRBD2 may supply D (5 bases each). V shed 3 bases and J shed 5 bases, with 20 bases lying between them. Per germline, CDR1 SNHLY and CDR2 FYNNEI. The CDR3 extends over 16 amino acids. The CDR3 nucleotides read TGTGCCAGCAGTGATGGGGCCGGGCTAGCTGGGAACGAGCAGTACTTC. It specifies CASSDGAGLAGNEQYF. The complete variable domain, with remaining parts taken from reference TRBV2 and TRBJ2-7, reads EPEVTQTPSHQVTQMGQEVILRCVPISNHLYFYWYRQILGQKVEFLVSFYNNEISEKSEIFDDQFSVERPDGSNFTLKIRSTKLEDSAMYFCASSDGAGLAGNEQYFGPGTRLTVT.

This clonotype has more than one count but fewer than ten. The chain recombines TRBV12-3 or TRBV12-4 with TRBJ2-1; 13 bases line up with TRBD2. Losses at the gene ends were 7 bases for V and 3 bases for J; bases not matched to a gene: 6. CDR3 length: 16 amino acids. CDR3 nucleotide sequence: TGTGCCAGCAAACGGACTAGCGGGAGACGCTACAATGAGCAGTTCTTC. This gives the protein CASKRTSGRRYNEQFF.

This clonotype has just a few counts. The chain uses TRBV6-1 and TRBJ1-2; no firm D call. This CDR3 spans 12 amino acids. Germline CDR1 is MNHNS and CDR2 is SASEGT. Trimming took 3 bases from V and 7 from J, leaving 9 bases between them. The CDR3 here is CASSDTGFGYTF. The CDR3 DNA reads as TGTGCCAGCAGTGACACCGGGTTTGGCTACACCTTC.

The chain uses TRBV11-2 and TRBJ2-7; D is ambiguous. This CDR3 is built from 16 residues. Germline CDR1 and CDR2: SGHAT and FQNNGV. V was shortened by 6 bases and J by 0 bases, with 18 bases between the two germline ends. The CDR3 DNA is TGTGCCAGCAGTAAACGGGCCAGCCAGAGCTCCTACGAGCAGTACTTC. It codes for CASSKRASQSSYEQYF.

This clonotype was detected a few times. DNA for the CDR3: TGTGCCAGCAGTTTCAGACCGCCACCCACAGATACGCAGTATTTT. It yields the protein CASSFRPPPTDTQYF. The chain carries TRBV12-3 or TRBV12-4 and TRBJ2-3; no definite D call. The CDR3 length is 15 residues. The V end was cut by 3 bases, the J end by 2 bases, with 12 bases between.

DNA of the CDR3: TGCGCCAGCAGCCAAGATAATACTAGCGGGAGGACCACAGATACGCAGTATTTT. Translating gives CASSQDNTSGRTTDTQYF. The rearrangement joins TRBV4-3 to TRBJ2-3, with TRBD2 identical over 12 bases. J gave up 2 bases and V 0 bases, and 6 bases lay outside the gene matches. The CDR3 loop spans 18 amino acids. CDR1 and CDR2 (germline): LGHNA, YSLEER.

In this sample, this clonotype turned up many times. The chain links TRBV7-6 to TRBJ1-1; D gene uncertain. The CDR3 length is 14 residues. CDR1 is SGHVS and CDR2 is FNYEAQ in the germline V gene. Trimming cost V 5 bases and J 1 base, with 11 bases left between them. The CDR3 loop reads CASSPNPGNTEAFF. DNA for the CDR3: TGTGCCAGCAGCCCCAATCCCGGGAACACTGAAGCTTTCTTT.